Detailed here is one T cell receptor (beta chain). Its antigen remains unknown. Per the germline V gene, CDR1 is SNHLY and CDR2 is FYNNEI. The CDR3 loop spans 14 amino acids. Trimming stripped 6 bases from V and 2 bases from J, with 10 bases between. This sample is drawn from a study of shared clonotypes between healthy human individuals. General study points: Sampling involved blood alone; tissue repertoires likely differ.

Caucasian adults living in Nashville, Tennessee, provided all samples. The method was immunoSEQ multiplex PCR; TCRdb's version includes in-frame clones alone and lacks a portion of them. Counted here are 2,500,000 or so clones, about 90% occurring once; the ten biggest clones make up roughly 0.34%. The TCR sequence derives from a man aged 18 to 35 in good health. Some clones in this sample may be carry-over from other donors' samples. What was sequenced was naive CD4+ T cells from PBMCs. This sample's subset: CD45RA+ positively selected. The chain recombines TRBV2 with TRBJ2-2, with a possible D match to TRBD2 (6 bases). This chain's CDR3 is CASRKEGNTGELFF. In DNA form, the CDR3 reads TGTGCCAGCAGAAAGGAGGGCAACACCGGGGAGCTGTTTTTT.